This TCR beta chain derives from a study of patients and donors after allogeneic stem cell transplantation. Trimming removed 6 bases from V and 4 bases from J, with 7 bases in between. The CDR3 length is 12 residues. CDR1 is SGHVS, CDR2 FQNEAQ, per germline. TCRdb used MiXCR to reprocess the RT-PCR reads, holding one entry per CDR3 protein. The sample lists 45,000 to 65,000 distinct CDR3 sequences; roughly 14% were seen once. This clonotype has a count of ten or more. This receptor was obtained from a human donor who was either an allogeneic HSCT recipient or a stem cell or donor lymphocyte infusion donor (not recorded which). It is not recorded whose cells these are; they may come from a transplant donor. The gene calls are TRBV7-8 and TRBJ1-5; no clear D gene. Material for sequencing was blood, either unsorted or a sorted T cell fraction (not recorded which). The CDR3 protein is CASSQPNQPQHF. The CDR3 DNA reads TGTGCCAGCAGTCAACCTAATCAGCCCCAGCATTTT.